These 7 T cell receptor beta chains share one sample of origin, sequenced in a study of control samples from healthy donors and cancer patients. Libraries were prepared by immunoSEQ multiplex PCR; TCRdb keeps only in-frame clonotypes and omits some of them. The sample shows 35,000 to 55,000 clones, 80% to 95% of them seen only once. The sequencing input was PBMCs. The receptors come from a woman between 40 and 55 years old with head and neck cancer.

The chain recombines TRBV29-1 with TRBJ2-3; 11 bases line up with TRBD2. CDR1 SQVTM and CDR2 ANQGSEA come from the germline V gene. The CDR3 sequence is 13 residues long. The CDR3 DNA reads as TGCGCGGGGACTAGCGGACTCACAGATACGCAGTATTTT. Its protein is CAGTSGLTDTQYF.

V and J are TRBV29-1 and TRBJ1-1; D uncertain. Trimming stripped 8 bases from V and 2 bases from J, with 12 bases between. CDR3 length: 12 residues. Germline CDR1 reads SQVTM; CDR2 reads ANQGSEA. In DNA form, the CDR3 reads TGCAGCCCTTCCCGGGGAAACACTGAAGCTTTCTTT. It encodes CSPSRGNTEAFF.

The gene calls are TRBV5-1 and TRBJ2-1, with D unclear. The V end lost 0 bases, the J end lost 6 bases, and 4 bases lay between the germline ends. The CDR3 is 12 residues long. Germline V CDR1 and CDR2: SGHRS, YFSETQ. The CDR3 sequence: CASSLASNEQFF. CDR3 bases: TGCGCCAGCAGCTTGGCCAGCAATGAGCAGTTCTTC.

V is TRBV19 and J is TRBJ1-5, with D unclear. The CDR3 runs 16 residues. Germline lookup yields CDR1 LNHDA and CDR2 SQIVND (reference sequence). V lost 2 bases and J 0 bases, leaving 11 bases between the germline ends. CDR3 nucleotide sequence: TGTGCCAGTAGTATAAGTGCGGGCTATAGCAATCAGCCCCAGCATTTT. It specifies CASSISAGYSNQPQHF.

This chain connects TRBV10-3 to TRBJ1-6; 8 bases are shared with TRBD1. CDR3 size: 14 residues. Trimming removed 3 bases from V and 10 bases from J; junction bases left unmatched: 5. The germline V gene has CDR1 ENHRY and CDR2 SYGVKD. CDR3 DNA: TGTGCCATCAGTGACTCAGGGGGCCCCTCACCCCTCCACTTT. Protein product: CAISDSGGPSPLHF.

This clone has just one count. The chain joins TRBV30 to TRBJ1-2; 7 bases agree with TRBD1. V shed 2 bases and J 8 bases; nucleotides not matched to a gene: 8. Germline V gives CDR1 GTSNPN, CDR2 SVGIG (reference sequence). CDR3 length: 13 residues. CDR3 in DNA: TGTGCCTGGAGTCCCTCTCGACAGGGAGGCTACACCTTC. Its translation is CAWSPSRQGGYTF.

The gene calls are TRBV12-3 or TRBV12-4 and TRBJ1-3; D ambiguous. Trimming took 5 bases from V and 2 from J, leaving 1 base between them. The CDR3 is made up of 11 amino acids. The CDR3 DNA reads as TGTGCCAGCAGTACTGGAAACACCATATATTTT. Its translation: CASSTGNTIYF.